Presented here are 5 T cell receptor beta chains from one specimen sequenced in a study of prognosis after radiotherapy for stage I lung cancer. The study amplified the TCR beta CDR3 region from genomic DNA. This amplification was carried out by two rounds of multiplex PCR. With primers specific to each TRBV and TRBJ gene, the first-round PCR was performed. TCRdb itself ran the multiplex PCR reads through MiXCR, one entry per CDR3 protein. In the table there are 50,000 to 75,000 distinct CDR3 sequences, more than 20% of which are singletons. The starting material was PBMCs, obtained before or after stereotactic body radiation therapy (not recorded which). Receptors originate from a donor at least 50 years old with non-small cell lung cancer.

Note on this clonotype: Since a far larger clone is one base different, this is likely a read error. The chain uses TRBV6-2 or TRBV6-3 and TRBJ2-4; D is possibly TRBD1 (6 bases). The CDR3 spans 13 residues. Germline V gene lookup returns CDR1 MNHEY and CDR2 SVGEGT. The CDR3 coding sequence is TGTGCCAGCACCGACTGGGACAAAAACATTAAGTACTTC. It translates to CASTDWDKNIKYF.

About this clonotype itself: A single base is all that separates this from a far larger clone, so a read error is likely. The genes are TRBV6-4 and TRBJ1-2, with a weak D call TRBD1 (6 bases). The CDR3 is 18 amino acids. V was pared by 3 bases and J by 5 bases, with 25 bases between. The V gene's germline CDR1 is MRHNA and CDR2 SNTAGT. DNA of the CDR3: TGTGCCAGCAGTGAAGCGCCACCTTCGCCGGGACATATATATGGCTACACCTTC. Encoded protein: CASSEAPPSPGHIYGYTF.

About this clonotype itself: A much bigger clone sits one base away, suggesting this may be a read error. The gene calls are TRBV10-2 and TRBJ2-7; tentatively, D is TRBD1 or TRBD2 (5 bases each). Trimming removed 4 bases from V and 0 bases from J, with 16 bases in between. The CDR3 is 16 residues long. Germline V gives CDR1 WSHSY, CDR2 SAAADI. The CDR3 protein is CASSVSRGASSYEQYF. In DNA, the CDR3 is TGCGCCAGCAGTGTGTCGAGAGGGGCGAGCTCCTACGAGCAGTACTTC.

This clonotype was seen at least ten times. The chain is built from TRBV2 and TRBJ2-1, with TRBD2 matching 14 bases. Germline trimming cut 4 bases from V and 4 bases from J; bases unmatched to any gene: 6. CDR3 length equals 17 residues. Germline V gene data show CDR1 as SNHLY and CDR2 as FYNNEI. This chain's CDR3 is CASSALGLAGGYNEQFF. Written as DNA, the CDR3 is TGTGCCAGCAGTGCACTCGGACTAGCGGGGGGTTACAATGAGCAGTTCTTC. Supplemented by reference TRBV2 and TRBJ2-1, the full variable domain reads EPEVTQTPSHQVTQMGQEVILRCVPISNHLYFYWYRQILGQKVEFLVSFYNNEISEKSEIFDDQFSVERPDGSNFTLKIRSTKLEDSAMYFCASSALGLAGGYNEQFFGPGTRLTVL.

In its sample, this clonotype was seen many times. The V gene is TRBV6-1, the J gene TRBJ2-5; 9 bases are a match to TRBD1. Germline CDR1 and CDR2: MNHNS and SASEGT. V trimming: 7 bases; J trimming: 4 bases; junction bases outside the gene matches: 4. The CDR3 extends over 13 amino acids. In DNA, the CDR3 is TGTGCCAGCAATGACAGGGGGGGAGAGACCCAGTACTTC. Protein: CASNDRGGETQYF.